Reported below is one TCR beta chain. This sample was included in a study of cytomegalovirus exposure and HLA in healthy donors. The CDR3 consists of 14 residues. V dropped 5 bases and J dropped 1; count of bases not matched to a gene: 3. CDR1 is SNHLY, CDR2 FYNNEI, per germline. The PCR employed 60 Vbeta primers together with 13 Jbeta primers. Sequencing used immunoSEQ multiplex PCR; TCRdb keeps in-frame clones, though not all of them. The table lists 150,000 to 200,000 clones, approximately 80% of them singletons. The sample taken for sequencing was PBMCs. The clonotype was recovered from a woman aged 30 to 39 in good health and CMV-seronegative. The V call is TRBV2, the J call TRBJ1-1; TRBD1 aligns across 8 bases. The CDR3 coding sequence is TGTGCCAGCAGTCAGGGGGCCTCGAACACTGAAGCTTTCTTT. Its protein is CASSQGASNTEAFF.